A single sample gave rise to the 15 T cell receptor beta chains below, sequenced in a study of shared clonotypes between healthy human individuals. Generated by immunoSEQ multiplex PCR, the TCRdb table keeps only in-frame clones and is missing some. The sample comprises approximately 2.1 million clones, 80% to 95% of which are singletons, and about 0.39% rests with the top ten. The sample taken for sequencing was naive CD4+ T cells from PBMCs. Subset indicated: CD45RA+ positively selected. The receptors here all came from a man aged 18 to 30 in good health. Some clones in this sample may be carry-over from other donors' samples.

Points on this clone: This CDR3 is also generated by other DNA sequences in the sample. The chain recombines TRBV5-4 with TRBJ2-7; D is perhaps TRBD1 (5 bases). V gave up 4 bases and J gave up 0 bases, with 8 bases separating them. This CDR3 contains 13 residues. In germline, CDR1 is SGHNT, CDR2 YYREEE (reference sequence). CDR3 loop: CASSARDSYEQYF. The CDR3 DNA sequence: TGTGCCAGCAGCGCCAGGGACTCCTACGAGCAGTACTTC. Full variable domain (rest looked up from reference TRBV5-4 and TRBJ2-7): ETGVTQSPTHLIKTRGQQVTLRCSSQSGHNTVSWYQQALGQGPQFIFQYYREEENGRGNFPPRFSGLQFPNYSSELNVNALELDDSALYLCASSARDSYEQYFGPGTRLTVT.

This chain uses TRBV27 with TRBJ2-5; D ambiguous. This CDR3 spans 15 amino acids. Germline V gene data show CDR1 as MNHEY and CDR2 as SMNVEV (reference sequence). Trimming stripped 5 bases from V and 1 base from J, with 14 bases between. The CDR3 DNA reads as TGTGCCAGCAGTCCGACCCGCTGGGGCCAAGAGACCCAGTACTTC. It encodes CASSPTRWGQETQYF.

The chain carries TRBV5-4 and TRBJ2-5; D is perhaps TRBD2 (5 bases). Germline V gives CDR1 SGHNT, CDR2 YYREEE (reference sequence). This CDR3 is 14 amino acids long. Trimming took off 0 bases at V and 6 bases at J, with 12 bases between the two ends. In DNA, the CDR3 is TGTGCCAGCAGCTTGGGTGACGGGGTTAAGACCCAGTACTTC. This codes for CASSLGDGVKTQYF.

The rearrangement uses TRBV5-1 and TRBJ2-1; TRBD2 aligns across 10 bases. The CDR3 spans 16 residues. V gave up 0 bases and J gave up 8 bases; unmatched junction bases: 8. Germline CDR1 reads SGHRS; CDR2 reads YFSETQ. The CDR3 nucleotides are TGCGCCAGCAGCTTGGCCACGCTAGCGGGAGAAGATGAGCAGTTCTTC. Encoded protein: CASSLATLAGEDEQFF. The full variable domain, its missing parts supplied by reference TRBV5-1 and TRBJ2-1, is KAGVTQTPRYLIKTRGQQVTLSCSPISGHRSVSWYQQTPGQGLQFLFEYFSETQRNKGNFPGRFSGRQFSNSRSEMNVSTLELGDSALYLCASSLATLAGEDEQFFGPGTRLTVL.

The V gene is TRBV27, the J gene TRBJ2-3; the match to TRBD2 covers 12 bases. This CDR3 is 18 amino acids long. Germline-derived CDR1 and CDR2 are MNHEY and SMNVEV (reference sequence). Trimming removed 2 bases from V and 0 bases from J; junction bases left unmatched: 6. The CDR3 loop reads CASSLPRTSGTSTDTQYF. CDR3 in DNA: TGTGCCAGCAGTTTACCGAGGACTAGCGGGACTAGCACAGATACGCAGTATTTT.

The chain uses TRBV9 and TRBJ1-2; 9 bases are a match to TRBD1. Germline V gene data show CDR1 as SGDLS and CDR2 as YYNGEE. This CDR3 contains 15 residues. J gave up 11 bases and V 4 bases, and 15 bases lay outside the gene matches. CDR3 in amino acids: CASSTPPPGQGGYTF. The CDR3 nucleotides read TGTGCCAGCAGCACCCCTCCCCCGGGACAGGGAGGATACACCTTC.

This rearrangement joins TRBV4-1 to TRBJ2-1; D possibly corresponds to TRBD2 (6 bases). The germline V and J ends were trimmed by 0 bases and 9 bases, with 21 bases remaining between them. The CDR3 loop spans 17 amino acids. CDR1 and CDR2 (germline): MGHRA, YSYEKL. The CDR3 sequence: CASSQDLRAGQLSEQFF. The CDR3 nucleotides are TGCGCCAGCAGCCAAGATCTAAGGGCGGGGCAGTTAAGTGAGCAGTTCTTC.

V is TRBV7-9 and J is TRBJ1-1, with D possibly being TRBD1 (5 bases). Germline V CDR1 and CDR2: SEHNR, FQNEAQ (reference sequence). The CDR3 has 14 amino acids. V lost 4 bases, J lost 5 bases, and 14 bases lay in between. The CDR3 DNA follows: TGTGCCAGCAGCTCACAGGTTTCGGGGACTGAAGCTTTCTTT. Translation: CASSSQVSGTEAFF.

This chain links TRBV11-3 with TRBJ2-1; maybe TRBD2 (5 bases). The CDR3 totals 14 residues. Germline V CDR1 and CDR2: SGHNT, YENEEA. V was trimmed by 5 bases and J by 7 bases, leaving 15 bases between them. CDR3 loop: CASSKLGLTNEQFF. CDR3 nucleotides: TGTGCCAGCAGCAAGTTAGGACTGACGAATGAGCAGTTCTTC. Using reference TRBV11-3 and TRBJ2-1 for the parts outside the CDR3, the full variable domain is EAGVVQSPRYKIIEKKQPVAFWCNPISGHNTLYWYLQNLGQGPELLIRYENEEAVDDSQLPKDRFSAERLKGVDSTLKIQPAELGDSAVYLCASSKLGLTNEQFFGPGTRLTVL.

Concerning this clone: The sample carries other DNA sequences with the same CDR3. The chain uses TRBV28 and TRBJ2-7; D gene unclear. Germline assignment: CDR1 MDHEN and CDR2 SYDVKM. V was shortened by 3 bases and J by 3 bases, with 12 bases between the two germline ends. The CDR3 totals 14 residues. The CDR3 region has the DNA TGTGCCAGCAGTTTGAGCCCCAGGCTCTACGAGCAGTACTTC. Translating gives CASSLSPRLYEQYF.

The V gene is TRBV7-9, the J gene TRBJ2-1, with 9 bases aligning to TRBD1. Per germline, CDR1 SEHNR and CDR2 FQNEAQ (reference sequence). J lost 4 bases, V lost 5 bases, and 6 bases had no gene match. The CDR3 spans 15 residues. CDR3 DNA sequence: TGTGCCAGCAGCGTCGACAGGGGGGAGTACAATGAGCAGTTCTTC. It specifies CASSVDRGEYNEQFF.

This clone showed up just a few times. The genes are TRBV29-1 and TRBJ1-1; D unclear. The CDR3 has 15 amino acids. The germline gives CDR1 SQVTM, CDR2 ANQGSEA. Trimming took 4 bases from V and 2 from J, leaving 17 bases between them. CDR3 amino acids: CSVAQLLLGNTEAFF. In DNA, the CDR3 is TGCAGCGTTGCTCAGTTATTATTGGGTAACACTGAAGCTTTCTTT.

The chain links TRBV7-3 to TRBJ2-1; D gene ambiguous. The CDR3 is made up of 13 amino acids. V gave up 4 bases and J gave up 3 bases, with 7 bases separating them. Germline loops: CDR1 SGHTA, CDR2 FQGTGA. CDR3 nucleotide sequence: TGTGCCAGCAGCTCCCAAGACTACAATGAGCAGTTCTTC. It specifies CASSSQDYNEQFF.

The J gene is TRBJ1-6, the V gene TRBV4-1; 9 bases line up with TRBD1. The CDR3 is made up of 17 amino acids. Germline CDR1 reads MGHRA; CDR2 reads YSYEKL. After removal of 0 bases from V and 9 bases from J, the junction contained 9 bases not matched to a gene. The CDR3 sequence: CASSQDRGRDRVSPLHF. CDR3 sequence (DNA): TGCGCCAGCAGCCAAGATCGGGGGCGGGACAGGGTTTCACCCCTCCACTTT.

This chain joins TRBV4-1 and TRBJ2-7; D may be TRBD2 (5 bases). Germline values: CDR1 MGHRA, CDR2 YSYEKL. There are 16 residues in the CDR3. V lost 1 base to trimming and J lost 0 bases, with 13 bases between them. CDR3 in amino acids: CASSQADYLNSYEQYF. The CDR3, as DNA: TGCGCCAGCAGCCAAGCAGACTACCTGAACTCCTACGAGCAGTACTTC.